The rows below give T cell receptor beta chains drawn from one sample of a study of CD4 T cells in relation to SARS-CoV-2 and coronaviruses. Their cognate antigens are unknown. This table comes from immunoSEQ multiplex PCR, and its TCRdb copy is limited to in-frame clones, with some not included. Of about 38,000 clones listed, roughly 80% are singletons. Sequencing was done on a sample of memory CD4+ T cells from PBMCs, cultured in vitro. The receptors were sampled from an adult with COVID-19. Each CDR3 is given with its conserved first and last residue. Each record gives: V gene, D gene, clone size, J gene, CDR3 protein, CDR3 DNA. D genes are given only for firm matches. The size field is filled for only some rows; it gives once, few, many or a size class.

>TRBV23-1|TRBD1|few|TRBJ2-1
CASSHLDRGQGEQFF
TGCGCCAGCAGTCACCTGGACAGGGGGCAGGGTGAGCAGTTCTTC
>TRBV12-3/TRBV12-4|NA|NA|TRBJ2-2
CASSLALRGELFF
TGTGCCAGCAGTTTAGCGCTTCGGGGGGAGCTGTTTTTT
>TRBV11-3|NA|NA|TRBJ2-3
CASSRGTQRRDTQYF
TGTGCCAGCAGCCGGGGGACGCAGAGAAGGGATACGCAGTATTTT
>TRBV7-9|TRBD1|NA|TRBJ2-1
CASSYDRGIYNEQFF
TGTGCCAGCAGCTACGACAGGGGCATCTACAATGAGCAGTTCTTC
>TRBV6-5|NA|NA|TRBJ2-2
CASSYSRTNTGELFF
TGTGCCAGCAGTTACTCGCGGACGAACACCGGGGAGCTGTTTTTT
>TRBV11-2|TRBD2|once|TRBJ2-3
CASSDRGLATDTQYF
TGTGCCAGCAGCGATAGAGGACTAGCCACAGATACGCAGTATTTT
>TRBV6-5|TRBD2|NA|TRBJ2-3
CASSPGLAPQYF
TGTGCCAGCAGTCCAGGACTAGCCCCGCAGTATTTT
>TRBV19|NA|NA|TRBJ1-5
CASSGRADKFNQPQHF
TGTGCCAGTAGTGGGCGCGCAGATAAATTCAATCAGCCCCAGCATTTT
>TRBV5-1|TRBD1|once|TRBJ1-1
CASSELGQGFEAFF
TGCGCCAGCAGCGAACTCGGACAGGGGTTTGAAGCTTTCTTT
>TRBV28|NA|NA|TRBJ2-7
CASSFTGRVYEQYF
TGTGCCAGCAGTTTTACAGGGAGGGTCTACGAGCAGTACTTC
>TRBV18|TRBD1|NA|TRBJ1-2
CASSETGGVGGYTF
TGTGCCAGCTCAGAAACAGGGGGCGTAGGTGGCTACACCTTC
>TRBV7-6|TRBD2|few|TRBJ2-1
CASSLRLSGGSYNEQFF
TGTGCCAGCAGCCTTAGGTTATCGGGGGGATCCTACAATGAGCAGTTCTTC
>TRBV5-4|TRBD1|NA|TRBJ1-4
CASKGAGADEKLFF
TGTGCCAGCAAGGGGGCCGGGGCCGATGAAAAACTGTTTTTT